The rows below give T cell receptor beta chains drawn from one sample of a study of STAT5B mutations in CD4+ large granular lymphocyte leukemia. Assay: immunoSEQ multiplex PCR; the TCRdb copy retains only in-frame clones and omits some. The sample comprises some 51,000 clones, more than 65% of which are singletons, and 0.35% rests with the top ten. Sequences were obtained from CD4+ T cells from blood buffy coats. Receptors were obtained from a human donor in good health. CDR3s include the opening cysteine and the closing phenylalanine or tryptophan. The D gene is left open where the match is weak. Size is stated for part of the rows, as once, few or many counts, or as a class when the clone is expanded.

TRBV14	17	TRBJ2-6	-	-	TGTGCCAGCAGCCAAGAACCCCAGGTCTCTGGGGCCAACGTCCTGACTTTC	CASSQEPQVSGANVLTF
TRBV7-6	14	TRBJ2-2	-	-	TGTGCCAGCAGCTTAGCGAGAGGGACCGGGGAGCTGTTTTTT	CASSLARGTGELFF
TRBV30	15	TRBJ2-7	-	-	TGTGCCTGGAGTGTTTGGGGGGCTTACTCCTACGAGCAGTACTTC	CAWSVWGAYSYEQYF
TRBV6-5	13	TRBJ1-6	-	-	TGTGCCAGCAGCGACACTTATAATTCACCCCTCCACTTT	CASSDTYNSPLHF
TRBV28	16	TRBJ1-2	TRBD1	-	TGTGCCAGCAGTTCACCCACCGGGGACAGGGGTTATGGCTACACCTTC	CASSSPTGDRGYGYTF
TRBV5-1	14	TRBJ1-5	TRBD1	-	TGCGCCAGCAGCCGCGGACAGGGGGATCAGCCCCAGCATTTT	CASSRGQGDQPQHF
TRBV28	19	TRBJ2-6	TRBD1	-	TGTGCCAGCAGTGTCTCCGGGACAGGGGGCCGGTGGGGGGCCAACGTCCTGACTTTC	CASSVSGTGGRWGANVLTF
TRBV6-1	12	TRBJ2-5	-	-	TGTGCCAGCAGTGAATTAAGGGAGACCCAGTACTTC	CASSELRETQYF
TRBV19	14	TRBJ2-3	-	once	TGTGCCAGTAGATCGGGGCCCCACACAGATACGCAGTATTTT	CASRSGPHTDTQYF
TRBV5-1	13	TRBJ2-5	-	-	TGCGCCAGCAGCTTGTGGGGGGACGAGACCCAGTACTTC	CASSLWGDETQYF
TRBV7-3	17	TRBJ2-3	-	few	TGTGCCAGCAGCCGTGATGGGGGACTTAGGAGCACAGATACGCAGTATTTT	CASSRDGGLRSTDTQYF
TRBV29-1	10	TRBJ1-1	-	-	TGCAGCGCCTGGGTGGTTACAGCTTTCTTT	CSAWVVTAFF
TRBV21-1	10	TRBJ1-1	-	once	TGTGCCAGCACGGACACTGAAGCTTTCTTT	CASTDTEAFF
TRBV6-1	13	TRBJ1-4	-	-	TGTGCCAGCAGTGAAGCTTGGGATGAAAAACTGTTTTTT	CASSEAWDEKLFF
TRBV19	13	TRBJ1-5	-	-	TGTGCCAGTATGGGACAACTCAATCAGCCCCAGCATTTT	CASMGQLNQPQHF
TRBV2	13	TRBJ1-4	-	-	TGTGCCAGCAGTGATTTTAGATATGAAAAACTGTTTTTT	CASSDFRYEKLFF
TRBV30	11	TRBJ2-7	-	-	TGTGCCTGGAGGGGGGACTACGAGCAGTACTTC	CAWRGDYEQYF
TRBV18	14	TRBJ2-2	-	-	TGTGCCAGCTCACCAATTCAGAACACCGGGGAGCTGTTTTTT	CASSPIQNTGELFF
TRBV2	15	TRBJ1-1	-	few	TGTGCCAGCAGTGAATATGCAGGGCTGAACACTGAAGCTTTCTTT	CASSEYAGLNTEAFF
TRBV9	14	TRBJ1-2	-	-	TGTGCCAGCACCGTCAGGGGTGACTCGGGTGGCTACACCTTC	CASTVRGDSGGYTF